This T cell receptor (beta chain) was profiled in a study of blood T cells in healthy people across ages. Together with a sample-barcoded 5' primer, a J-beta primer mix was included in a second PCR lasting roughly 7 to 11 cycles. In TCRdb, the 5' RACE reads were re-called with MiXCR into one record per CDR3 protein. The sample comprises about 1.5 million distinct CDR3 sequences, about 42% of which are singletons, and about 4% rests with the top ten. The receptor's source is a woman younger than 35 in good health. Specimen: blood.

CDR3: CASSPSLRTATKNIQYF. DNA for the CDR3: TGTGCCAGCAGCCCCTCCTTGAGAACGGCAACCAAAAACATTCAGTACTTC. The rearrangement uses TRBV3-1 and TRBJ2-4; D is uncertain. The ends were cut back, 4 bases at V and 2 bases at J, with 18 bases in the middle. The CDR3 has 17 residues. Germline V gives CDR1 LGHDT, CDR2 YNNKEL (reference sequence). Filled out from reference TRBV3-1 and TRBJ2-4, the complete variable domain reads DTAVSQTPKYLVTQMGNDKSIKCEQNLGHDTMYWYKQDSKKFLKIMFSYNNKELIINETVPNRFSPKSPDKAHLNLHINSLELGDSAVYFCASSPSLRTATKNIQYFGAGTRLSVL.